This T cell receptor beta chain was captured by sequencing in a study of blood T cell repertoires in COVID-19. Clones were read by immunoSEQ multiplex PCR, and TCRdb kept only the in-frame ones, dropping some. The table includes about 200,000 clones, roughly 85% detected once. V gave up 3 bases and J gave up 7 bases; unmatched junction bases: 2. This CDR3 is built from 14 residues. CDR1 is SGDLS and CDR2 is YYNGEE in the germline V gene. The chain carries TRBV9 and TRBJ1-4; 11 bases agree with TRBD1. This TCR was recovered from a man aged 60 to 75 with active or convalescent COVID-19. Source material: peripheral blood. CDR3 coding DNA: TGTGCCAGCAGCGGCGGGACAGGGGGTGAAAAACTGTTTTTT. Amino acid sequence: CASSGGTGGEKLFF.